This T cell receptor beta chain derives from a study of T cells in Graves' hyperthyroidism and ophthalmopathy. Unmatched junction bases numbered 11, after V lost 6 bases and J lost 1 base. This CDR3 contains 18 residues. Germline CDR1 MDHEN, CDR2 SYDVKM. Study-level findings and limits: Stable hyperthyroidism was separated from ophthalmopathy by a model based on 13 V-J features. A median around 6.8 months before onset, the model predicted ophthalmopathy.

This clonotype was found many times. Its antigen is unknown. From RNA transcripts, TCR beta CDR3 regions were amplified. The HTBI primer set was used in a first-round RT-PCR of the TCR CDR3. TCRdb re-analysed the multiplex PCR reads in MiXCR, keeping a single row per CDR3 protein. The sample yields hundreds of thousands of distinct CDR3 sequences, 13% seen once. Fresh peripheral blood, 10 ml, was the source of the PBMCs. V gene TRBV28 combines with J gene TRBJ2-7; 14 bases agree with TRBD2. Sequencing input: blood. This TCR was sampled from a woman aged 18-35 years with Graves' hyperthyroidism. For the CDR3, the DNA is TGTGCCAGCAGGGGAAGGACTAGCGGGGGGCCCCTGTCCTACGAGCAGTACTTC. Its protein is CASRGRTSGGPLSYEQYF.